The text below deals with one T cell receptor beta chain. The entry originates in a study of blood T cell repertoires in COVID-19. Libraries were prepared by immunoSEQ multiplex PCR; TCRdb keeps only in-frame clonotypes and omits some of them. The data show roughly 250,000 clones, around 83% seen once. The CDR3 covers 13 residues. The V gene's germline CDR1 is SQVTM and CDR2 ANQGSEA. Trimming took 6 bases from V and 3 from J, leaving 14 bases between them. The sequencing sample was made of peripheral blood. This TCR was sampled from a woman aged 55-69 years with active or convalescent COVID-19. This chain links TRBV29-1 with TRBJ1-2; no definite D call. The CDR3 is CSVEGGTDYGYTF. The DNA for the CDR3 is TGCAGCGTGGAGGGAGGCACGGACTATGGCTACACCTTC.